The rows below give T cell receptor beta chains drawn from one sample of a study of beta chain features in type 1 diabetes. Repertoires were generated with immunoSEQ multiplex PCR, while TCRdb's copy carries only in-frame clones and drops some. This table holds approximately 140,000 clones, 6.9% found once. Sequencing input: central memory CD4+ T cells from blood. The receptors here all came from a woman aged 25-40 years in good health. Each CDR3 is given with its conserved first and last residue. Fields, in order: J gene, clone size, V gene, D gene, CDR3 protein, CDR3 DNA. D genes are given only for firm matches. Clone size is not always given. Where it is, it says once, few, many or a class for expanded clones.

j_call: TRBJ2-5
clone_size: few
v_call: TRBV19
d_call: -
cdr3_aa: CASNTPGDQETQYF
cdr3_nt: TGTGCCAGTAATACGCCGGGAGACCAAGAGACCCAGTACTTC

j_call: TRBJ2-5
clone_size: -
v_call: TRBV14
d_call: TRBD1
cdr3_aa: CASSREGQLWETQYF
cdr3_nt: TGTGCCAGCAGCCGAGAGGGACAGCTGTGGGAAACCCAGTACTTC

j_call: TRBJ1-3
clone_size: -
v_call: TRBV28
d_call: -
cdr3_aa: CASRPQGSSGNTIYF
cdr3_nt: TGTGCCAGCAGGCCACAGGGATCCTCTGGAAACACCATATATTTT

j_call: TRBJ2-1
clone_size: -
v_call: TRBV7-7
d_call: -
cdr3_aa: CASSPGLKEAGSYNEQFF
cdr3_nt: TGTGCTAGCAGCCCGGGACTCAAAGAAGCGGGCTCCTACAATGAGCAGTTCTTC

j_call: TRBJ2-7
clone_size: -
v_call: TRBV5-1
d_call: TRBD1
cdr3_aa: CASSLQGDSEQYF
cdr3_nt: TGCGCCAGCAGCCTTCAGGGGGATAGCGAGCAGTACTTC

j_call: TRBJ2-5
clone_size: -
v_call: TRBV5-6
d_call: TRBD2
cdr3_aa: CASSLVAGGTGTQYF
cdr3_nt: TGTGCCAGCAGCTTGGTAGCGGGAGGGACGGGGACCCAGTACTTC

j_call: TRBJ2-2
clone_size: -
v_call: TRBV18
d_call: -
cdr3_aa: CASHWTATGELFF
cdr3_nt: TGTGCCAGTCACTGGACAGCTACCGGGGAGCTGTTTTTT

j_call: TRBJ1-1
clone_size: -
v_call: TRBV5-1
d_call: -
cdr3_aa: CASSTQGDTEAFF
cdr3_nt: TGCGCCAGCAGCACACAGGGAGACACTGAAGCTTTCTTT

j_call: TRBJ2-3
clone_size: -
v_call: TRBV21-1
d_call: -
cdr3_aa: CASSTSGTSTDTQYF
cdr3_nt: TGTGCCAGCAGCACCAGCGGGACCTCCACAGATACGCAGTATTTT

j_call: TRBJ1-1
clone_size: few
v_call: TRBV10-3
d_call: -
cdr3_aa: CAIRTVNTEAFF
cdr3_nt: TGTGCCATCAGGACAGTGAACACTGAAGCTTTCTTT

j_call: TRBJ2-7
clone_size: many
v_call: TRBV29-1
d_call: TRBD1
cdr3_aa: CSVLSTGGQYEQYF
cdr3_nt: TGCAGCGTTCTCTCCACAGGGGGCCAATACGAGCAGTACTTC

j_call: TRBJ2-5
clone_size: few
v_call: TRBV11-2
d_call: TRBD1
cdr3_aa: CASSSGQGGDETQYF
cdr3_nt: TGTGCCAGCAGCTCCGGACAGGGGGGAGATGAGACCCAGTACTTC

j_call: TRBJ1-5
clone_size: -
v_call: TRBV11-2
d_call: TRBD1
cdr3_aa: CASSEGQGQPQHF
cdr3_nt: TGTGCCAGCAGCGAGGGACAGGGGCAGCCCCAGCATTTT

j_call: TRBJ2-1
clone_size: few
v_call: TRBV18
d_call: -
cdr3_aa: CASHSQLEGDEQFF
cdr3_nt: TGTGCCAGCCACAGCCAGCTAGAGGGCGATGAGCAGTTCTTC

j_call: TRBJ2-2
clone_size: -
v_call: TRBV4-2
d_call: TRBD2
cdr3_aa: CASSQDHRASGIVGTGELFF
cdr3_nt: TGTGCCAGCAGCCAAGATCATCGGGCTAGCGGGATAGTAGGCACCGGGGAGCTGTTTTTT

j_call: TRBJ2-4
clone_size: few
v_call: TRBV7-2
d_call: TRBD2
cdr3_aa: CASSLSGAGVGQNIQYF
cdr3_nt: TGTGCCAGCAGCTTAAGTGGAGCGGGAGTAGGCCAAAACATTCAGTACTTC

j_call: TRBJ2-7
clone_size: -
v_call: TRBV19
d_call: -
cdr3_aa: CASSAQGPSEQYF
cdr3_nt: TGTGCCAGTAGTGCACAGGGTCCGAGCGAGCAGTACTTC

j_call: TRBJ1-1
clone_size: -
v_call: TRBV30
d_call: -
cdr3_aa: CAWSVFGRANTEAFF
cdr3_nt: TGTGCCTGGAGTGTTTTCGGCAGGGCCAACACTGAAGCTTTCTTT

j_call: TRBJ2-1
clone_size: few
v_call: TRBV28
d_call: -
cdr3_aa: CASSSDSPPYNEQFF
cdr3_nt: TGTGCCAGCAGTTCGGACTCTCCCCCGTACAATGAGCAGTTCTTC

j_call: TRBJ2-1
clone_size: -
v_call: TRBV30
d_call: TRBD2
cdr3_aa: CAWSALLAGAYNEQFF
cdr3_nt: TGTGCCTGGAGTGCGCTGCTAGCGGGAGCCTACAATGAGCAGTTCTTC

j_call: TRBJ1-1
clone_size: few
v_call: TRBV7-8
d_call: TRBD1
cdr3_aa: CASSLGDSGAEAFF
cdr3_nt: TGTGCCAGCAGCTTAGGGGACAGCGGCGCTGAAGCTTTCTTT

j_call: TRBJ2-3
clone_size: few
v_call: TRBV29-1
d_call: -
cdr3_aa: CSVETLPRDTQYF
cdr3_nt: TGCAGCGTTGAGACGTTGCCTAGAGATACGCAGTATTTT

j_call: TRBJ2-1
clone_size: -
v_call: TRBV28
d_call: -
cdr3_aa: CASRPKGVIVRGSNEQFF
cdr3_nt: TGTGCCAGCAGGCCTAAGGGCGTAATTGTTCGGGGAAGCAATGAGCAGTTCTTC

j_call: TRBJ1-4
clone_size: -
v_call: TRBV28
d_call: -
cdr3_aa: CASRLERGGDEKLFF
cdr3_nt: TGTGCCAGCAGATTGGAGAGGGGGGGTGATGAAAAACTGTTTTTT

j_call: TRBJ1-4
clone_size: -
v_call: TRBV30
d_call: -
cdr3_aa: CAWSVLREKLFF
cdr3_nt: TGTGCCTGGAGTGTTCTTCGGGAAAAACTGTTTTTT

j_call: TRBJ2-2
clone_size: -
v_call: TRBV19
d_call: TRBD2
cdr3_aa: CASRIAGVTSGELFF
cdr3_nt: TGTGCCAGTAGGATAGCGGGAGTGACGTCCGGGGAGCTGTTTTTT

j_call: TRBJ2-5
clone_size: many
v_call: TRBV25-1
d_call: -
cdr3_aa: CASSELSSIETQYF
cdr3_nt: TGTGCCAGCAGTGAGTTGTCGAGCATTGAGACCCAGTACTTC

j_call: TRBJ2-3
clone_size: -
v_call: TRBV4-3
d_call: TRBD2
cdr3_aa: CASSSGTSSLSTDTQYF
cdr3_nt: TGCGCCAGCAGCTCCGGGACTAGCTCCCTTAGCACAGATACGCAGTATTTT

j_call: TRBJ2-7
clone_size: -
v_call: TRBV2
d_call: -
cdr3_aa: CASSDWGSTSYEQYF
cdr3_nt: TGTGCCAGCAGTGATTGGGGCAGTACCTCCTACGAGCAGTACTTC

j_call: TRBJ2-4
clone_size: few
v_call: TRBV5-1
d_call: -
cdr3_aa: CASREGLPQNIQYF
cdr3_nt: TGCGCCAGCAGGGAAGGACTACCGCAAAACATTCAGTACTTC

j_call: TRBJ1-1
clone_size: -
v_call: TRBV2
d_call: -
cdr3_aa: CASSVRGTEAFF
cdr3_nt: TGTGCCAGCAGTGTCCGGGGCACTGAAGCTTTCTTT

j_call: TRBJ2-2
clone_size: -
v_call: TRBV9
d_call: -
cdr3_aa: CASSLTTTGGELFF
cdr3_nt: TGTGCCAGCAGCCTTACCACGACAGGCGGGGAGCTGTTTTTT

j_call: TRBJ2-1
clone_size: many
v_call: TRBV7-9
d_call: -
cdr3_aa: CASRRGGGLYNEQFF
cdr3_nt: TGTGCCAGCAGGAGAGGTGGGGGGTTATACAATGAGCAGTTCTTC

j_call: TRBJ1-5
clone_size: few
v_call: TRBV30
d_call: TRBD1
cdr3_aa: CAWSRAGGAYQPQHF
cdr3_nt: TGTGCCTGGAGTCGGGCAGGGGGCGCCTATCAGCCCCAGCATTTT

j_call: TRBJ1-2
clone_size: -
v_call: TRBV2
d_call: -
cdr3_aa: CASWGGKGYGYTF
cdr3_nt: TGTGCCAGCTGGGGGGGGAAGGGCTATGGCTACACCTTC

j_call: TRBJ2-1
clone_size: many
v_call: TRBV7-9
d_call: -
cdr3_aa: CASSLTGYLQFF
cdr3_nt: TGTGCCAGCAGCTTAACGGGGTATCTCCAGTTCTTC

j_call: TRBJ1-2
clone_size: few
v_call: TRBV7-6
d_call: TRBD1
cdr3_aa: CASSLGGAGGFFGYTF
cdr3_nt: TGTGCCAGCAGCTTAGGGGGAGCAGGGGGATTTTTCGGCTACACCTTC

j_call: TRBJ2-1
clone_size: -
v_call: TRBV28
d_call: -
cdr3_aa: CASSSQWNNEQFF
cdr3_nt: TGTGCCAGCAGTTCACAGTGGAACAATGAGCAGTTCTTC

j_call: TRBJ1-3
clone_size: few
v_call: TRBV28
d_call: TRBD1
cdr3_aa: CASSLRQGIGNTIYF
cdr3_nt: TGTGCCAGCAGTTTAAGACAGGGGATTGGAAACACCATATATTTT

j_call: TRBJ1-2
clone_size: -
v_call: TRBV7-9
d_call: -
cdr3_aa: CASSFSGGYGYTF
cdr3_nt: TGTGCCAGCAGCTTTTCGGGTGGCTATGGCTACACCTTC

j_call: TRBJ2-1
clone_size: -
v_call: TRBV30
d_call: -
cdr3_aa: CAWSGQLNEQFF
cdr3_nt: TGTGCCTGGTCAGGACAGCTCAATGAGCAGTTCTTC

j_call: TRBJ2-2
clone_size: -
v_call: TRBV5-1
d_call: -
cdr3_aa: CASSPQGGLNTGELFF
cdr3_nt: TGCGCCAGCAGCCCTCAGGGGGGCCTGAACACCGGGGAGCTGTTTTTT

j_call: TRBJ2-1
clone_size: many
v_call: TRBV7-9
d_call: -
cdr3_aa: CASSYDSDYWFF
cdr3_nt: TGTGCCAGCAGCTACGACTCGGACTATTGGTTCTTC

j_call: TRBJ2-5
clone_size: -
v_call: TRBV25-1
d_call: TRBD1
cdr3_aa: CASSATGGGETQYF
cdr3_nt: TGTGCCAGCAGTGCCACAGGGGGCGGGGAGACCCAGTACTTC

j_call: TRBJ1-5
clone_size: few
v_call: TRBV30
d_call: -
cdr3_aa: CAWSTAAGDQPQHF
cdr3_nt: TGTGCCTGGAGTACCGCGGCTGGTGATCAGCCCCAGCATTTT

j_call: TRBJ2-6
clone_size: few
v_call: TRBV6-1
d_call: -
cdr3_aa: CASSELGPSHSGANVLTF
cdr3_nt: TGTGCCAGCAGTGAACTGGGGCCCTCCCACTCTGGGGCCAACGTCCTGACTTTC

j_call: TRBJ2-2
clone_size: few
v_call: TRBV5-5
d_call: -
cdr3_aa: CASSLSAATGELFF
cdr3_nt: TGTGCCAGCAGCTTGAGCGCGGCCACCGGGGAGCTGTTTTTT

j_call: TRBJ1-4
clone_size: -
v_call: TRBV2
d_call: TRBD1
cdr3_aa: CASSEQGQEGEKLFF
cdr3_nt: TGTGCCAGCAGTGAGCAAGGACAGGAGGGTGAAAAACTGTTTTTT

j_call: TRBJ2-6
clone_size: few
v_call: TRBV4-2
d_call: TRBD1
cdr3_aa: CASSQGQGGANVLTF
cdr3_nt: TGTGCCAGCAGCCAAGGACAGGGTGGGGCCAACGTCCTGACTTTC

j_call: TRBJ2-5
clone_size: -
v_call: TRBV19
d_call: TRBD2
cdr3_aa: CASSPLAGVETQYF
cdr3_nt: TGTGCCAGTAGTCCGCTAGCGGGAGTGGAGACCCAGTACTTC

j_call: TRBJ2-2
clone_size: -
v_call: TRBV27
d_call: TRBD2
cdr3_aa: CASARKLAGRTGELFF
cdr3_nt: TGTGCCAGCGCAAGGAAGCTAGCGGGAAGGACCGGGGAGCTGTTTTTT

j_call: TRBJ2-5
clone_size: -
v_call: TRBV5-1
d_call: -
cdr3_aa: CASSLAGETQYF
cdr3_nt: TGCGCCAGCAGCTTGGCGGGGGAGACCCAGTACTTC

j_call: TRBJ1-1
clone_size: few
v_call: TRBV2
d_call: -
cdr3_aa: CASSESQGTAFF
cdr3_nt: TGTGCCAGCAGTGAATCTCAGGGTACGGCTTTCTTT

j_call: TRBJ2-3
clone_size: few
v_call: TRBV30
d_call: TRBD2
cdr3_aa: CAWIGSGNPRGQYF
cdr3_nt: TGTGCCTGGATTGGTAGCGGGAACCCGAGGGGGCAGTATTTT

j_call: TRBJ2-7
clone_size: few
v_call: TRBV19
d_call: TRBD2
cdr3_aa: CASSPAGLAAYEQYF
cdr3_nt: TGTGCCAGTAGTCCCGCTGGACTAGCGGCTTACGAGCAGTACTTC

j_call: TRBJ2-3
clone_size: many
v_call: TRBV18
d_call: TRBD1
cdr3_aa: CASSPRGLGDTQYF
cdr3_nt: TGTGCCAGCTCACCGAGGGGGCTAGGAGATACGCAGTATTTT

j_call: TRBJ2-3
clone_size: -
v_call: TRBV10-3
d_call: -
cdr3_aa: CAISESSGTDTQYF
cdr3_nt: TGTGCCATCAGTGAGTCGAGCGGGACAGATACGCAGTATTTT

j_call: TRBJ2-7
clone_size: many
v_call: TRBV15
d_call: -
cdr3_aa: CATSRDNGRTYEQYF
cdr3_nt: TGTGCCACCAGCAGAGATAACGGCAGGACCTACGAGCAGTACTTC

j_call: TRBJ2-1
clone_size: -
v_call: TRBV11-3
d_call: -
cdr3_aa: CASSAMPQSAGTYNEQFF
cdr3_nt: TGTGCCAGCAGCGCAATGCCCCAGTCAGCCGGGACCTACAATGAGCAGTTCTTC

j_call: TRBJ1-2
clone_size: few
v_call: TRBV28
d_call: -
cdr3_aa: CASSPGNYGYTF
cdr3_nt: TGTGCCAGCAGTCCCGGTAACTATGGCTACACCTTC